This T cell receptor (beta chain) was observed in a study of regulatory T cells in long-lasting Graves disease. The germline V gene has CDR1 SNHLY and CDR2 FYNNEI. Unmatched junction bases numbered 3, after V lost 6 bases and J lost 14 bases. This CDR3 has 10 residues. CDR3 regions were amplified by Arm-PCR using iRepertoire HTBI primers to build TCR beta libraries. TCRdb recomputed calls from the multiplex PCR reads with MiXCR, one row per CDR3 protein. The sample shows about 400,000 distinct CDR3 sequences, 15% to 19% of them seen only once. This clonotype was seen more than once but under ten times. Its antigen remains unknown. The time point is: newly diagnosed GD, antithyroid drugs for less than 3 months. PBMC RNA was the source of the TCR library. Notes on the study in general: Limited sample numbers may have lowered accuracy. Persistent disease favored TRBV28, TRBJ1-2 and TRBJ2-5. Newly diagnosed patients shared 950 to 1,000 public clonotypes; persistent patients shared around 2,500. The TCR repertoire of persistent Graves' patients was less diverse than that of newly diagnosed ones.

The chain uses TRBV2 and TRBJ2-3; 9 nucleotides agree with TRBD1. This TCR was sampled from a female donor with Graves disease. The material was peripheral blood mononuclear cells (PBMCs), obtained at new diagnosis, from a patient treated with antithyroid drugs. CDR3 sequence (DNA): TGTGCCAGCAGCCGACAGGGGGTGTATTTT. Its translation is CASSRQGVYF. The full variable domain, in which reference TRBV2 and TRBJ2-3 provide the parts outside the CDR3, is EPEVTQTPSHQVTQMGQEVILRCVPISNHLYFYWYRQILGQKVEFLVSFYNNEISEKSEIFDDQFSVERPDGSNFTLKIRSTKLEDSAMYFCASSRQGVYFGPGTRLTVL.